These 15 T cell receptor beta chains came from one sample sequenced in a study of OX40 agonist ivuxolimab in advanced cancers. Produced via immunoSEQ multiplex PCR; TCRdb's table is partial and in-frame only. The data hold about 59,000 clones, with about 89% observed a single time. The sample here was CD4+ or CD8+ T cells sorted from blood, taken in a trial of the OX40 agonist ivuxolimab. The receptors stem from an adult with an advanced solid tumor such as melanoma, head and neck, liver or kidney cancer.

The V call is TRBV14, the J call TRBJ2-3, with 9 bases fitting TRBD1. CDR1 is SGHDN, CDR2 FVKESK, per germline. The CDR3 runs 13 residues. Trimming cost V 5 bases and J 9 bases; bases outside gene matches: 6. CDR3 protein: CASSEQGAGTQYF. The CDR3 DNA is TGTGCCAGCAGCGAACAGGGGGCTGGCACGCAGTATTTT.

For the CDR3, the DNA is TGCGCCAGCAGCTTGTTGGTTGGGGCCAACGTCCTGACTTTC. It codes for CASSLLVGANVLTF. The chain employs TRBV5-1 and TRBJ2-6; no clear D. The V end lost 1 base, the J end lost 3 bases, and 5 bases lay between the germline ends. Germline V CDR1 and CDR2: SGHRS, YFSETQ. This CDR3 comprises 14 residues.

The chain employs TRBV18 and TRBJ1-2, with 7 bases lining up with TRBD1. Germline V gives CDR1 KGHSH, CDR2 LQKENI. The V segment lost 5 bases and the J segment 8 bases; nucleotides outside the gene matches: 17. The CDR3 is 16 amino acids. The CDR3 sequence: CASSTTLTGYLKGYTF. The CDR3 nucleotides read TGTGCCAGCTCAACGACCCTGACAGGGTATCTAAAAGGCTACACCTTC.

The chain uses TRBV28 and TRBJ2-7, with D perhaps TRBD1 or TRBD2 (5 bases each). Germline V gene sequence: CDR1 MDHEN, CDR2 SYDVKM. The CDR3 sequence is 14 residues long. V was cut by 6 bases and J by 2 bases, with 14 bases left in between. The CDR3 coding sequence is TGTGCCAGCAGCTCCGGGACCGTGACCTACGAGCAGTACTTC. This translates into CASSSGTVTYEQYF.

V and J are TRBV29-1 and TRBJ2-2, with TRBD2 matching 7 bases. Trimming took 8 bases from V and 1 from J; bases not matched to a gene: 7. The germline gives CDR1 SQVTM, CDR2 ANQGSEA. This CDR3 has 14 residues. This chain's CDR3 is CSHAGRLNTGELFF. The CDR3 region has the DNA TGCAGCCACGCCGGGAGGCTGAACACCGGGGAGCTGTTTTTT.

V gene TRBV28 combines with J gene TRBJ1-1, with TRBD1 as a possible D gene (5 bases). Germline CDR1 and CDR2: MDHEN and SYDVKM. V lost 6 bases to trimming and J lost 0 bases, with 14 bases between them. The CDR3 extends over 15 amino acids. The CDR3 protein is CASSPGGGVNTEAFF. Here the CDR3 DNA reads TGTGCCAGCAGCCCGGGCGGGGGAGTGAACACTGAAGCTTTCTTT. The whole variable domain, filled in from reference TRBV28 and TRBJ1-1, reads DVKVTQSSRYLVKRTGEKVFLECVQDMDHENMFWYRQDPGLGLRLIYFSYDVKMKEKGDIPEGYSVSREKKERFSLILESASTNQTSMYLCASSPGGGVNTEAFFGQGTRLTVV.

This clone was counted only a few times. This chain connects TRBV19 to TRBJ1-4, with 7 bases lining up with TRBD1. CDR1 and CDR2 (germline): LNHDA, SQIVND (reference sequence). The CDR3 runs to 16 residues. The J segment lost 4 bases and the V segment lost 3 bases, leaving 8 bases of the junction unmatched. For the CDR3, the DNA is TGTGCCAGTAGTATTGGTGGGACAGTTGGTAATGAAAAACTGTTTTTT. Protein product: CASSIGGTVGNEKLFF.

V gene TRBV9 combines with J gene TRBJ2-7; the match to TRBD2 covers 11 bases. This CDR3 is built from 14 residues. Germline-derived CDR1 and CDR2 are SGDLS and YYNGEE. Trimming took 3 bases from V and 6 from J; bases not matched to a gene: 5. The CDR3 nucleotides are TGTGCCAGCAGCGCGACTAGCGGGATTGGCGAGCAGTACTTC. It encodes CASSATSGIGEQYF.

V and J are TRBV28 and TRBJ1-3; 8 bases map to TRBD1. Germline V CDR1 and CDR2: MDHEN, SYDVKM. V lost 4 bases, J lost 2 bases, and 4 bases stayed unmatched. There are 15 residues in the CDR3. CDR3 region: CASSSRQGTGNTIYF. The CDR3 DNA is TGTGCCAGCAGTTCAAGACAGGGGACTGGAAACACCATATATTTT.

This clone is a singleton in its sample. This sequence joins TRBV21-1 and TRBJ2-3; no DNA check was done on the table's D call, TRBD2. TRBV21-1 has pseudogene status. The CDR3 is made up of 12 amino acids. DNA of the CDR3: TGTGCCAGCAGGCTCTATACAGATACGCAGTATTTT. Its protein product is CASRLYTDTQYF.

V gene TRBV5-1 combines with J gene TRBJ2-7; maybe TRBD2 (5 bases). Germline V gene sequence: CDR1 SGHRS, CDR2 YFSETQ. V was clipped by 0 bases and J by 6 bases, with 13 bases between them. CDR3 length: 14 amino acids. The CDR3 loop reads CASSLVPGKSEQYF. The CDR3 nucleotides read TGCGCCAGCAGCTTGGTTCCGGGAAAAAGCGAGCAGTACTTC.

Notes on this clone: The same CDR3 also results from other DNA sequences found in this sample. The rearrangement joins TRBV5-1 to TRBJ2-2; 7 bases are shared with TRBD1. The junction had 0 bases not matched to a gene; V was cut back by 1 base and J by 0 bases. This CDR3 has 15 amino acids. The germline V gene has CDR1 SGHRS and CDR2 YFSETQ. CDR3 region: CASSLTGANTGELFF. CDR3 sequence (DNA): TGCGCCAGCAGCTTGACAGGGGCGAACACCGGGGAGCTGTTTTTT.

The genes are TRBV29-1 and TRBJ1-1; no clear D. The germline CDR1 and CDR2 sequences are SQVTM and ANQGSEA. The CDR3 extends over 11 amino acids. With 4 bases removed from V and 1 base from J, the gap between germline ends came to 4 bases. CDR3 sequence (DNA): TGCAGCGTTGCGGAGAACACTGAAGCTTTCTTT. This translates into CSVAENTEAFF.

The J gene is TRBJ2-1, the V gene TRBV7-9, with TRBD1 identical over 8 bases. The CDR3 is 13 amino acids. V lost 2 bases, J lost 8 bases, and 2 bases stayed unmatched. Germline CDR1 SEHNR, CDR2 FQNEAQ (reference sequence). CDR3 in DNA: TGTGCCAGCAGCTTACCGGACAGGGATGAGCAGTTCTTC. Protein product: CASSLPDRDEQFF.

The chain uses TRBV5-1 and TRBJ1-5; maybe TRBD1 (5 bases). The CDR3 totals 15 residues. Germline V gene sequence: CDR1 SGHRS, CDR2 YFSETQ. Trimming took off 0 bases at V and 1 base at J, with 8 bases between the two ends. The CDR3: CASSLGQSSNQPQHF. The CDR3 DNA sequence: TGCGCCAGCAGCTTGGGACAGAGCAGCAATCAGCCCCAGCATTTT.